What follows are 19 T cell receptor beta chains derived from one specimen sequenced in a study of blood T cells in healthy people across ages. With a J-beta primer mix and a sample-barcoded 5' primer, a second PCR ran about 7 to 11 cycles. TCRdb fed the 5' RACE reads into MiXCR, producing one record per CDR3 protein. This table has under 2,000,000 distinct CDR3 sequences, about 49% appearing once. Sequences were obtained from blood. These receptors all stem from a woman between 40 and 55 years old in good health.

This clonotype was seen a few times. The V and J genes are TRBV4-3 and TRBJ2-4; the D is unclear. This CDR3 has 18 amino acids. The ends were cut back, 0 bases at V and 0 bases at J, with 15 bases in the middle. Germline loops: CDR1 LGHNA, CDR2 YSLEER. The CDR3 DNA reads as TGCGCCAGCAGCCAAGATGGTCCTAATGTACTAGCCAAAAACATTCAGTACTTC. The encoded protein is CASSQDGPNVLAKNIQYF.

V and J are TRBV6-1 and TRBJ1-6; 7 nucleotides align to TRBD1. The CDR3 loop spans 14 amino acids. Germline CDR1 is MNHNS and CDR2 is SASEGT. J lost 8 bases, V lost 11 bases, and 12 bases had no gene match. The CDR3 loop is CASLGGTVYSPLHF. The CDR3 DNA sequence: TGTGCCTCACTAGGGGGGACAGTTTATTCACCCCTCCACTTT.

V is TRBV27 and J is TRBJ2-3, with D unresolved. This CDR3 region has 13 residues. V shed 3 bases and J shed 4 bases, with 8 bases lying between them. CDR1 and CDR2 from the germline V gene are MNHEY and SMNVEV (reference sequence). The CDR3 loop reads CASSLINPDTQYF. In nucleotides, the CDR3 is TGTGCCAGCAGTTTGATAAACCCAGATACGCAGTATTTT.

As DNA, the CDR3 is TGCAGCGCTGCTCCCCCGGGGATTAATGAAAAACTGTTTTTT. It encodes CSAAPPGINEKLFF. The chain is built from TRBV29-1 and TRBJ1-4; no definite D call. This CDR3 comprises 14 residues. Germline CDR1 and CDR2: SQVTM and ANQGSEA. V lost 7 bases to trimming and J lost 4 bases, with 16 bases between them.

This clonotype has only a few counts. The J gene is TRBJ1-1, the V gene TRBV6-5, with D unclear. With 6 bases removed from V and 11 bases from J, the gap between germline ends came to 16 bases. Germline values: CDR1 MNHEY, CDR2 SVGAGI. This CDR3 has 12 amino acids. This chain's CDR3 is CASSSNTVAAFF. CDR3 in DNA: TGTGCCAGCAGCTCCAATACGGTGGCGGCTTTCTTT.

The CDR3 region is CASSFMDPAKNIQYF. The CDR3 bases are TGTGCCAGCAGTTTCATGGACCCAGCCAAAAACATTCAGTACTTC. The rearrangement uses TRBV28 and TRBJ2-4; no clear D gene. This CDR3 spans 15 amino acids. Trimming took 3 bases from V and 0 from J, leaving 9 bases between them. The germline V gene encodes CDR1 MDHEN and CDR2 SYDVKM.

V usage is TRBV7-2 and J usage is TRBJ1-6, with D possibly being TRBD1 (5 bases). The germline V gene encodes CDR1 SGHTA and CDR2 FQGNSA. V shed 5 bases and J shed 14 bases, with 13 bases lying between them. This CDR3 has 12 residues. DNA of the CDR3: TGTGCCAGCAGCCCGCCGGGACCTACCCTCCACTTT. Translated, it gives CASSPPGPTLHF.

The chain has TRBV28 and TRBJ2-6; weak D call: TRBD1 (6 bases). The V end lost 5 bases, the J end lost 0 bases, and 17 bases lay between the germline ends. This CDR3 has 18 residues. CDR1 is MDHEN and CDR2 is SYDVKM in the germline V gene. The DNA of the CDR3 is TGTGCCAGCAGTCCTGGGGGCGCGAGCCCCTCTGGGGCCAACGTCCTGACTTTC. This sequence encodes CASSPGGASPSGANVLTF.

This clonotype was counted a few times. The rearrangement links TRBV11-2 to TRBJ1-6; TRBD1 agrees at 9 bases. This CDR3 is built from 14 residues. Trimming cost V 5 bases and J 7 bases; bases outside gene matches: 3. Germline CDR1 and CDR2: SGHAT and FQNNGV. CDR3 DNA sequence: TGTGCCAGCAGCCGGGGACAGGGAAATTCACCCCTCCACTTT. Its translation is CASSRGQGNSPLHF.

The chain joins TRBV4-1 to TRBJ2-7; D tentatively fits TRBD1 or TRBD2 (6 bases each). Trimming pared 1 base from V and 1 base from J, leaving 11 bases between. CDR1 is MGHRA and CDR2 is YSYEKL in the germline V gene. CDR3 length: 15 amino acids. CDR3 coding DNA: TGCGCCAGCAGCCAAGGAAGGGGGACTTCCTACGAGCAGTACTTC. It is translated as CASSQGRGTSYEQYF.

The sample holds a few counts of this clonotype. The genes are TRBV20-1 and TRBJ1-2; 9 bases match TRBD1. J lost 3 bases, V lost 3 bases, and 2 bases had no gene match. Germline V gene sequence: CDR1 DFQATT, CDR2 SNEGSKA (reference sequence). The CDR3 is 13 residues long. CDR3 sequence: CSARDRGYYGYTF. In nucleotides, the CDR3 is TGCAGTGCTAGGGACAGGGGCTACTATGGCTACACCTTC.

CDR3 region: CASGETGTVEAFF. CDR3 nucleotides: TGTGCTAGTGGGGAGACCGGGACAGTTGAAGCTTTCTTT. This sequence joins TRBV12-5 and TRBJ1-1; 7 bases match TRBD1. CDR1 and CDR2 from the germline V gene are LGHNT and FRNRAP. The CDR3 is 13 amino acids. V was clipped by 6 bases and J by 7 bases; unmatched bases: 8. Supplemented by reference TRBV12-5 and TRBJ1-1, the full variable domain reads DARVTQTPRHKVTEMGQEVTMRCQPILGHNTVFWYRQTMMQGLELLAYFRNRAPLDDSGMPKDRFSAEMPDATLATLKIQPSEPRDSAVYFCASGETGTVEAFFGQGTRLTVV.

The CDR3 reads CASSPWVGLQNTEAFF. CDR3 nucleotides: TGTGCCAGCAGCCCATGGGTCGGGTTACAGAACACTGAAGCTTTCTTT. The J gene is TRBJ1-1, the V gene TRBV7-9; D call uncertain. Trimming removed 5 bases from V and 1 base from J, with 17 bases in between. The CDR3 spans 16 residues. Germline V gene data show CDR1 as SEHNR and CDR2 as FQNEAQ (reference sequence).

This clonotype was seen only a few times. The chain carries TRBV7-2 and TRBJ2-5, with D tentatively TRBD1 or TRBD2 (5 bases each). Germline lookup yields CDR1 SGHTA and CDR2 FQGNSA. The CDR3 consists of 13 residues. V was pared by 5 bases and J by 5 bases, with 12 bases between. DNA of the CDR3: TGTGCCAGCAGCGCCCGCGAGGGGGAGACCCAGTACTTC. This translates into CASSAREGETQYF.

The rearrangement joins TRBV11-2 to TRBJ2-1; D call uncertain. The CDR3 is 12 residues long. V was cut by 3 bases and J by 8 bases, with 8 bases left in between. The V gene's germline CDR1 is SGHAT and CDR2 FQNNGV. The CDR3 region has the DNA TGTGCCAGCAGCTTCGTCCAGGATGAGCAGTTCTTC. It is translated as CASSFVQDEQFF.

The sample holds a few counts of this clonotype. The genes are TRBV4-2 and TRBJ2-5, with TRBD1 identical over 10 bases. Losses at the gene ends were 1 base for V and 5 bases for J; bases not matched to a gene: 13. CDR1 and CDR2 from the germline V gene are LGHNA and YNFKEQ. This CDR3 region has 18 residues. Written as DNA, the CDR3 is TGTGCCAGCAGCCAAGGGTCATCCGGGACAGGGGTAGACGAGACCCAGTACTTC. Its translation: CASSQGSSGTGVDETQYF.

A few counts support this clonotype. The chain is built from TRBV14 and TRBJ1-2; D perhaps matches TRBD1 (6 bases). This CDR3 comprises 16 residues. The germline V and J ends were trimmed by 1 base and 4 bases, with 16 bases remaining between them. Germline V CDR1 and CDR2: SGHDN, FVKESK. CDR3 sequence reads: CASSQGAGAGGYGYTF. The CDR3 bases are TGTGCCAGCAGCCAAGGGGCAGGGGCCGGCGGCTATGGCTACACCTTC.

This clonotype was seen more than once but under ten times. The J gene is TRBJ1-2, the V gene TRBV9; D is uncertain. The CDR3 extends over 13 amino acids. Trimming removed 1 base from V and 0 bases from J, with 4 bases in between. Germline-derived CDR1 and CDR2 are SGDLS and YYNGEE. In nucleotides, the CDR3 is TGTGCCAGCAGCGTAACCTCTAACTATGGCTACACCTTC. Protein sequence: CASSVTSNYGYTF.

The V call is TRBV2, the J call TRBJ2-5, with TRBD1 matching over 7 bases. The J call could be wrong; TRBJ2-7 is a better fit for the DNA end. CDR1 is SNHLY and CDR2 is FYNNEI in the germline V gene. This CDR3 spans 14 amino acids. CDR3 nucleotides: TGTGCCAGCAGTGAAGCGAAGGGGGCAGGCGAGCAGTACTTC. Amino acids: CASSEAKGAGEQYF.